The clone carrying this T cell receptor (beta chain) was observed once. This CDR3 spans 16 amino acids. Germline V CDR1 and CDR2: LGHNA, YSLEER. V was pared by 1 base and J by 2 bases, with 13 bases between. This sample is part of a study of graft-versus-host responses after intestinal transplantation. The wider study: Induction with anti-thymocyte globulin, then tacrolimus and steroids for around three years, was given to all recipients.

Lamina propria and intraepithelial lymphocytes were released by processing graft tissue. The data were produced by immunoSEQ multiplex PCR, yet TCRdb's version contains in-frame clones alone and is incomplete. The table lists roughly 23,000 clones, about 80% of them singletons. This material consisted of ileum tissue, taken 12 days after intestinal transplant. The clonotype was recovered from a human patient who received an intestinal transplant, so some T cells may come from the graft donor. V gene TRBV4-3 combines with J gene TRBJ2-3; TRBD1 is a possible D gene (7 bases). In DNA form, the CDR3 reads TGCGCCAGCAGCCAAGCCGCGGGACAGATCACAGATACGCAGTATTTT. Its protein is CASSQAAGQITDTQYF.